This entry features one T cell receptor (beta chain) sequence. A few counts support this clonotype. Its recognized antigen is unknown. Base quality data are lacking; no much larger clone is found one base away. Based on the germline V gene (reference sequence), the CDR1 and CDR2 sequences are DFQATT and SNEGSKA. The CDR3 goes from the cysteine to the phenylalanine over 14 residues. CDR3 DNA only is kept here, 42 bases in frame from base 1. Trimmed from V: 2 bases; trimmed from J: 7 bases; junction bases lacking a gene match: 3. The data were taken from a study of vaccination and CD4 T cells after COVID-19 (dated by TCRdb to 2022 to 2024). Regarding the study in general: Convalescent patients had a positive SARS-CoV-2 result on nasal swab PCR, and of these patients, under ten had mild disease and one had severe disease. Six males and four females were included in the convalescent cohort, with two Hispanic individuals, seven Caucasians, two Asians and one multiracial person represented. Participants got two doses of the Pfizer-BioNTech BNT162b2 vaccine (n=8) or two doses of the Moderna mRNA-1273 vaccine (n=2). Post-COVID blood samples were collected from convalescent patients a median of around 100 days after diagnosis, with a range of about 30 to 161 days. Post-vaccine blood samples were collected a median of 72 days after the second vaccine dose, ranging from about 13 to 241 days. Overlapping spike peptide pools from SARS-CoV-2 and from the common cold coronaviruses HCoV-NL63, HCoV-OC43 and HCoV-229E were used as culture stimuli. In control cultures, a CEFX viral epitope pool was used as positive control, an HIV-1 Nef peptide pool was used as negative control, or no peptide was added. In ten to eleven COVID-19 convalescent patients and several infection-naive healthy vaccine recipients, the spike-specific CD4+ TCR repertoire before mRNA vaccination was compared with the repertoire after mRNA vaccination.

This sample's treatment or condition label indicates: roughly nine-day PBMC culture with coronavirus spike peptide pools or control peptides (ViraFEST assay). The ViraFEST assay, used in the study, expanded antigen-specific T cells with peptide pools and then identified the expanded clonotypes through TCR sequencing. The convalescent patients' positive SARS-CoV-2 PCR tests fell between March and December 2020, which was before the Alpha, Beta and Delta variants emerged in the United States. Each well held under 2.5 million PBMCs cultured in IMDM containing around 5% human AB serum and approximately 9.1 IU/ml IL-2, with roughly 10 ug/ml peptide pools added. Half of the culture medium was replaced with fresh IL-2-containing medium on days 3 and 7. Once the cells had been in culture for 10 days, the EasySep CD4+ T cell isolation kit was used to isolate CD4+ T cells by negative selection. Ficoll-Paque Plus gradient centrifugation was used to isolate PBMCs from whole blood, and the isolated PBMCs were then either used fresh or cryopreserved at -140C. Culture conditions were generally each tested in triplicate wells.

Study-level results and caveats: Among the post-vaccine SARS-CoV-2-reactive clones in convalescent patients, a median approximately 86% showed up only after vaccination, which suggests vaccine-specific priming. Only a relatively small number of convalescent patients were included in the study, and early timepoints following natural infection were not analyzed. Of the vaccine-specific clones found in convalescent patients, nearly all (304 of 307) were mono-reactive for SARS-CoV-2 spike instead of being cross-reactive with common cold coronaviruses. Although the median number of SARS-CoV-2-reactive clonotypes went up from roughly 23 after infection to some 37 after vaccination, the increase was not significant.

The method was PCR. At the Johns Hopkins FTIC core, DNA from the cultured CD4+ T cells underwent TCR sequencing with the Oncomine TCR Beta short-read assay. Genomic DNA was extracted from the cultured CD4+ T cells with the QIAamp micro DNA kit. Oncomine TCR Beta libraries from cultured CD4+ T cells were pooled using unique dual indexes and sequenced on an Illumina iSeq 100. In the paper's pipeline: Non-productive sequences were removed, and CDR3s not starting with C, not ending with F or W, or shorter than 7 amino acids were discarded. The MANAFEST web application identified antigen-specific clonotypes by comparing peptide-stimulated wells against reference wells and other culture wells. Positive clones required FDR below 0.05, an odds ratio above 5, and productive frequency above 0.1% in at least two of three replicate wells. Clonotypes that were significantly expanded in both SARS-CoV-2 spike wells and at least one common cold coronavirus spike condition were defined as cross-reactive. Similarity between CDR3 sequences was evaluated in R version 3.6.1 using Levenshtein distances (stringdist) and unrooted phylogenetic trees (ape). TCRdb reworked the public reads: Q25 trimming with fastp, MiXCR clone assembly, productive beta chains retained. Each entry merges the rows of one CDR3 protein and shows their most common DNA and genes. The V and J calls follow TCRdb's processing rather than the paper's. Across this sample there are around 20,000 distinct CDR3 sequences, with 44% seen only once. The ten most abundant clones make up 20% to 30% of the sample.

Sequences were derived from CD4+ T cells from blood, cultured in vitro, sampled before SARS-CoV-2 vaccination. The TCR comes from a human donor who had recovered from COVID-19. The rearranged chain carries TRBV20-1 and TRBJ1-6; TRBD1 aligns with 9 central bases. The DNA reads as follows: TGCAGTGCTAGACTTGACAGGGGGAATTCACCCCTCCACTTT. It specifies CSARLDRGNSPLHF.